The entry below gives a single T cell receptor (beta chain) sequence along with its context. Its antigen is unidentified. Per the germline V gene, CDR1 is SGHTA and CDR2 is FQGNSA. The CDR3 spans 14 residues. V was clipped by 3 bases and J by 0 bases, with 8 bases between them. Produced via immunoSEQ multiplex PCR; TCRdb's table is partial and in-frame only. The data contain 95,000 to 150,000 clones, about 85% of them seen just once; the ten biggest clones take up 5% to 7%. This sample stems from a study of T cell responses to AZD1222 COVID-19 vaccine. Overall study context: Pooled together were second doses at about 4 or about 12 weeks. General study results and limits: Close to half of spike-specific TCRs reportedly recognize unmutated variant regions. In a largely white British group with more females than males, clonal diversity was possibly underestimated.

This receptor was identified in an adult in good health. The chain couples TRBV7-2 to TRBJ1-2; TRBD1 is a possible D gene (6 bases). The sequenced sample was peripheral blood, obtained on day 0 of AZD1222 vaccination. The CDR3 DNA is TGTGCCAGCAGCTTGGGGGCGACTAACTATGGCTACACCTTC. Translating it yields CASSLGATNYGYTF.